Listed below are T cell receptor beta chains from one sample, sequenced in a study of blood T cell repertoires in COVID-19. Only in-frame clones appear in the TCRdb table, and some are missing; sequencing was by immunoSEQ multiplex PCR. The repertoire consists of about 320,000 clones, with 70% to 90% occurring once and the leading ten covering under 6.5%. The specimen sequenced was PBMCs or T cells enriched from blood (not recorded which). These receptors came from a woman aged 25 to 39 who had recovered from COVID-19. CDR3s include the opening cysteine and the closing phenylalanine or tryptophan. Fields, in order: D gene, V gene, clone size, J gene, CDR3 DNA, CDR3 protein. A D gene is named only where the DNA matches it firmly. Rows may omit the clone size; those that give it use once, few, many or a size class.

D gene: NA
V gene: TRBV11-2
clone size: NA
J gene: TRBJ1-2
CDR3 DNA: TGTGCCAGCAGCTTGGGGAGCTATGGCTACACCTTC
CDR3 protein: CASSLGSYGYTF

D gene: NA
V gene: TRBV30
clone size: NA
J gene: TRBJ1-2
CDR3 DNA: TGTGCCGGGGGCCTTTTGACTCCTAACTATGGCTACACCTTC
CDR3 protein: CAGGLLTPNYGYTF

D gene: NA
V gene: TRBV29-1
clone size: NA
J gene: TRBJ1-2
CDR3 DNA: TGCAGCGTATCAGGGTTGTCCTATGGCTACACCTTC
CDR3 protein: CSVSGLSYGYTF

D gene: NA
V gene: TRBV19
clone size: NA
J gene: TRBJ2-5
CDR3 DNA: TGTGCCAGTAGTATCGCACTATCGGGGACCCAGTACTTC
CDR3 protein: CASSIALSGTQYF

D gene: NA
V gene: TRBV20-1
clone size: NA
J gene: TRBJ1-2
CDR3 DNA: TGCAGTGCTAGTTTAGCAGCGGACTATGGCTACACCTTC
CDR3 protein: CSASLAADYGYTF

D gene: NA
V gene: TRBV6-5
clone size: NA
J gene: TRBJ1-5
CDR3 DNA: TGTGCCAGCAGTTACAGTGACCGGGGGAGCAATCAGCCCCAGCATTTT
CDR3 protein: CASSYSDRGSNQPQHF

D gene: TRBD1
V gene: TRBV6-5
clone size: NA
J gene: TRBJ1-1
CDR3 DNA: TGTGCCAGCAGCCCCGGGACAGCTACTGAAGCTTTCTTT
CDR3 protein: CASSPGTATEAFF

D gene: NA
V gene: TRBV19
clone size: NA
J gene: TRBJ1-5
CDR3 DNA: TGTGCCAGTAGTGTTGGGCAGGGAAGCAATCAGCCCCAGCATTTT
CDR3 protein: CASSVGQGSNQPQHF

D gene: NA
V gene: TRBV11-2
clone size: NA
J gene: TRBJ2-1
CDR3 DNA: TGTGCCAGCAGCTTAGTGGTAGCCGATGAGCAGTTCTTC
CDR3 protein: CASSLVVADEQFF

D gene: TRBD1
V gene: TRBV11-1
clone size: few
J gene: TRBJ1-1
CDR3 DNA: TGTGCCAGCAGCTTAGGGGACAGGGGCAACACTGAAGCTTTCTTT
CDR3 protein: CASSLGDRGNTEAFF

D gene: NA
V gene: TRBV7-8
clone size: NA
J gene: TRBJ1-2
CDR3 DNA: TGTGCCAGCAGCCCCGGGGGGAGCGTATTAGCTTATGGCTACACCTTC
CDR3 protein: CASSPGGSVLAYGYTF

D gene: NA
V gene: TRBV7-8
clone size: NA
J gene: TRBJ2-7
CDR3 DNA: TGTGCCAGCAGCCTACAGGGCTACGAGCAGTACTTC
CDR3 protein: CASSLQGYEQYF

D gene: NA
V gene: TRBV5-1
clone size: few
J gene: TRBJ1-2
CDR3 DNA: TGCGCCAGCAGCTTGGCGGCAGGGTGGGACTATGGCTACACCTTC
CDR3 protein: CASSLAAGWDYGYTF

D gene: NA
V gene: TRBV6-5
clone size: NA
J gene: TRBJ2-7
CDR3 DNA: TGTGCCAGCAGTCCCCGTGGACATTACGAGCAGTACTTC
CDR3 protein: CASSPRGHYEQYF

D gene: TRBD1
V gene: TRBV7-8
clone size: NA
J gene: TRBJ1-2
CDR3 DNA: TGTGCCAGCAGCCCGACAGGGAGGGGCTACACCTTC
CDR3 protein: CASSPTGRGYTF

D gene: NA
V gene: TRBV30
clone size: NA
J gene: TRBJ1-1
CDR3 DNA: TGTGCCTGGAGACGGCAGGGGCTGGGTGAAGCTTTCTTT
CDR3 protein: CAWRRQGLGEAFF

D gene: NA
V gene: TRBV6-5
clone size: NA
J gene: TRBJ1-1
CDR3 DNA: TGTGCCAGCAGTTACTCGGGGGGGGCACTGAACACTGAAGCTTTCTTT
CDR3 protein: CASSYSGGALNTEAFF

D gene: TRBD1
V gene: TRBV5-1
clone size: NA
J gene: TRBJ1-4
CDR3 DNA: TGCGCCAGCAGCGAGACAGGGGCACGGAATGAAAAACTGTTTTTT
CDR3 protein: CASSETGARNEKLFF

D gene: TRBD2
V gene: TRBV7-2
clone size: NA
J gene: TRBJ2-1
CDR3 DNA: TGTGCCAGCAGCTTCCCCAGCGGGGTATCCTATGGTGAGCAGTTCTTC
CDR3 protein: CASSFPSGVSYGEQFF

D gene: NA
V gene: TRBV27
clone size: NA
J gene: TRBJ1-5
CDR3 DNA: TGTGCCAGCAGTTTGACAGCCCTCGGCAATCAGCCCCAGCATTTT
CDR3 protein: CASSLTALGNQPQHF

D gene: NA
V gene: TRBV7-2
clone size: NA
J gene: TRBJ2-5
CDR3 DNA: TGTGCCAGCAGCCCTCCGGGACTCCCGAACAAAGAGACCCAGTACTTC
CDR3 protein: CASSPPGLPNKETQYF

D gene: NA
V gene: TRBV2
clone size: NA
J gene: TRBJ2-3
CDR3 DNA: TGTGCCAGCAAAGGGCGGGGACCAGATACGCAGTATTTT
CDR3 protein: CASKGRGPDTQYF

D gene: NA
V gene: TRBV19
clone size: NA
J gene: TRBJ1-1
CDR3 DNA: TGTGCCAGTAGTATCCTTGCTGAAGCTTTCTTT
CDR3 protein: CASSILAEAFF

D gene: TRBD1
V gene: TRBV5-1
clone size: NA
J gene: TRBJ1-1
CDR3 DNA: TGCGCCAGCAGCTCCGACAGGGGCACTGAAGCTTTCTTT
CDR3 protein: CASSSDRGTEAFF

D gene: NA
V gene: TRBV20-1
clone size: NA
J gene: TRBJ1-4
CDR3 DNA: TGCAGTACAGGGCATAGTGAAAAACTGTTTTTT
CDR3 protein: CSTGHSEKLFF

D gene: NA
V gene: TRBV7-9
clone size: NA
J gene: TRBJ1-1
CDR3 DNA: TGTGCCAGCAGCCATCAGCAGGGGAGGGGCACTGAAGCTTTCTTT
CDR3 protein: CASSHQQGRGTEAFF

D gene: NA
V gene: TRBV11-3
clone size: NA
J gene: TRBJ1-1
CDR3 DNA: TGTGCCAGCAGCTTAGCAGGGGTGAACACTGAAGCTTTCTTT
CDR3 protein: CASSLAGVNTEAFF

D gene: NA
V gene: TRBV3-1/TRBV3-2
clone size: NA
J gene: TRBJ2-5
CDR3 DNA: TGTGCCAGCACCCTAAGAAGGTCCGGGAACCTGGAGACCCAGTACTTC
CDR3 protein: CASTLRRSGNLETQYF

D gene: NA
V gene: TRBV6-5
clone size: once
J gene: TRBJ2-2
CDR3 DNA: TGTGCCAGCAGGAGGCTAGCAGGCTCCGGGGAGCTGTTTTTT
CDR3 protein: CASRRLAGSGELFF

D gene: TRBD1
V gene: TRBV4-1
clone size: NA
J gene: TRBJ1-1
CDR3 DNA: TGCGCCAGCAGCCATAGGGACAGGGACAACACTGAAGCTTTCTTT
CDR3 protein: CASSHRDRDNTEAFF

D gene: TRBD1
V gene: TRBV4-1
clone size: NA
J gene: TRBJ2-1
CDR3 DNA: TGCGCCAGCAGCCCATCCCGATACCGGGACAGGGAAAACTACAATGAGCAGTTCTTC
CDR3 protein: CASSPSRYRDRENYNEQFF

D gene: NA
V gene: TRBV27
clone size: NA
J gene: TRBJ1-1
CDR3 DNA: TGTGCCAGCAGTTTAGAACCAGGCGGGATGAACACTGAAGCTTTCTTT
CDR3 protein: CASSLEPGGMNTEAFF

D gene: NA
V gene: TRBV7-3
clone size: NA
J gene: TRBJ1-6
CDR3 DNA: TGTGCCAGCAGCCCAAACCCCGGGGCACCCCTCCACTTT
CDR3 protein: CASSPNPGAPLHF

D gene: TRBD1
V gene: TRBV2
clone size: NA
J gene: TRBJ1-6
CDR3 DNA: TGTGCCAGCAGGGGTGACAGGGCTGGTTCACCCCTCCACTTT
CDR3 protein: CASRGDRAGSPLHF

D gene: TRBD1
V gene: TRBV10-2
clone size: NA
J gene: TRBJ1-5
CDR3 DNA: TGCGCCAGCAGCCGGGACAGGGTTTTACGGCAGCCCCAGCATTTT
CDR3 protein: CASSRDRVLRQPQHF

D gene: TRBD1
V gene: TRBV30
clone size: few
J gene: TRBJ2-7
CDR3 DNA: TGTGCTCTCGGGGACAGGGGAGAATACGAGCAGTACTTC
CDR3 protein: CALGDRGEYEQYF

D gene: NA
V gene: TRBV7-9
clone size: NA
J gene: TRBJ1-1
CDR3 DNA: TGTGCCAGCAGCTACGGTTCGGGGGCTGAAGCTTTCTTT
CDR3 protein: CASSYGSGAEAFF

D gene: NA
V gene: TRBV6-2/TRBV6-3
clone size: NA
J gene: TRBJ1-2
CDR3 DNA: TGTGCCAGCAGTCCCCCCCAGGGAGGCCGCTATGGCTACACCTTC
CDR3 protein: CASSPPQGGRYGYTF

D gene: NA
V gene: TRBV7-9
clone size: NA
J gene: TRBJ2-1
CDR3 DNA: TGTGCCAGCAGCCCGCTGGCAGGGGCCAATGAGCAGTTCTTC
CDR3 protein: CASSPLAGANEQFF

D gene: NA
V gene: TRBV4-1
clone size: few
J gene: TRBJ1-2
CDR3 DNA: TGCGCCAGCAGCCAACAGAGGACTTCGGGTGGCTACACCTTC
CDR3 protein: CASSQQRTSGGYTF

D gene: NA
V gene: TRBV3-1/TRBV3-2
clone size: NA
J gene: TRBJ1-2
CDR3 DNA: TGTGCCAGCAGCCAAGTGCCAGGGGCGATCTATGGCTACACCTTC
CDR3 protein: CASSQVPGAIYGYTF

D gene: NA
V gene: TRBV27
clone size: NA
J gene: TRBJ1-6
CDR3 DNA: TGTGCCAGCCGCCCCGCGGGTTCCTATAATTCACCCCTCCACTTT
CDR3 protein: CASRPAGSYNSPLHF

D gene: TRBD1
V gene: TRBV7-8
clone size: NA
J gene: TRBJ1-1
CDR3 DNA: TGTGCCAGCAGGAGGGGGCAGGGGGATACTGAAGCTTTCTTT
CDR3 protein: CASRRGQGDTEAFF

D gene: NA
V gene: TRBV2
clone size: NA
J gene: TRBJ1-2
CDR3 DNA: TGTGCCAGCCTTCCTCCTGACTCCGTGGTCCCCGCTAACTATGGCTACACCTTC
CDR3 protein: CASLPPDSVVPANYGYTF

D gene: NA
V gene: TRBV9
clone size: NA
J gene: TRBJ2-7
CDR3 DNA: TGTGCCAGCAGCCCGAGGTTCGGTTCCTACGAGCAGTACTTC
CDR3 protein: CASSPRFGSYEQYF

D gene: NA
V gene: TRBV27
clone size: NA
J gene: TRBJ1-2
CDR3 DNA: TGTGCCAGCAGTTTAGTTGCGGGCAGCTATGGCTACACCTTC
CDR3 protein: CASSLVAGSYGYTF

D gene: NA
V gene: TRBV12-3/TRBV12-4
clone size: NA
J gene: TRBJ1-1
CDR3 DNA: TGTGCCAGCAGTAAACAGATCCACACTGAAGCTTTCTTT
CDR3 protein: CASSKQIHTEAFF

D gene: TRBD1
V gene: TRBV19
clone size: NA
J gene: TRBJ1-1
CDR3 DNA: TGTGCCAGCATCCTAGAGGGGGCCGGTGAAGCTTTCTTT
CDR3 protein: CASILEGAGEAFF

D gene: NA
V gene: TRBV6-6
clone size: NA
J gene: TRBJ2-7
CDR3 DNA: TGTGCCAGCAGTTACTCGGGGCTCAACGAGCAGTACTTC
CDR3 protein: CASSYSGLNEQYF